The 31 T cell receptor beta chains below come from one sample, sequenced in a study of T cell responses to AZD1222 COVID-19 vaccine. Measured with immunoSEQ multiplex PCR; TCRdb has only the in-frame clones, and not every one. The sample holds some 180,000 clones, approximately 93% seen once. Sequencing used peripheral blood, obtained 28 days after the second AZD1222 dose. The receptors derive from an adult who received the AZD1222 COVID-19 vaccine.

The rearrangement uses TRBV7-9 and TRBJ1-5, with D possibly being TRBD1 (5 bases). Trimming pared 1 base from V and 4 bases from J, leaving 8 bases between. The V gene's germline CDR1 is SEHNR and CDR2 FQNEAQ (reference sequence). The CDR3 is 14 residues long. The CDR3 protein is CASSLGQPNQPQHF. In DNA, the CDR3 is TGTGCCAGCAGCTTAGGACAGCCAAATCAGCCCCAGCATTTT.

The chain is built from TRBV7-6 and TRBJ1-1; 10 nucleotides match TRBD1. The CDR3 covers 13 residues. Losses at the gene ends were 5 bases for V and 4 bases for J; bases not matched to a gene: 1. Germline V gene lookup returns CDR1 SGHVS and CDR2 FNYEAQ. The chain's CDR3 is CASSRDRGTEAFF. The DNA for the CDR3 is TGTGCCAGCAGCAGGGACAGGGGCACTGAAGCTTTCTTT. Drawing the rest from reference TRBV7-6 and TRBJ1-1, the complete variable domain is GAGVSQSPRYKVTKRGQDVALRCDPISGHVSLYWYRQALGQGPEFLTYFNYEAQQDKSGLPNDRFSAERPEGSISTLTIQRTEQRDSAMYRCASSRDRGTEAFFGQGTRLTVV.

The chain is built from TRBV5-1 and TRBJ1-2; 8 bases agree with TRBD1. V dropped 4 bases and J dropped 4; count of bases not matched to a gene: 3. CDR3 length: 13 amino acids. In germline, CDR1 is SGHRS, CDR2 YFSETQ. This CDR3 reads CASSADRGYGYTF. As DNA, the CDR3 is TGCGCCAGCAGCGCTGACAGGGGCTATGGCTACACCTTC.

The rearrangement uses TRBV21-1 and TRBJ1-5. TRBV21-1 is reported as a pseudogene. This CDR3 contains 13 residues. The CDR3 region is CASSTMEDQPQHF. The CDR3 DNA sequence: TGTGCCAGCAGCACGATGGAAGATCAGCCCCAGCATTTT.

The J gene is TRBJ2-1, the V gene TRBV10-1, with 13 bases matching TRBD2. Germline CDR1 reads WNHNN; CDR2 reads SYGVQD (reference sequence). The CDR3 is 16 residues long. The V segment lost 5 bases and the J segment 2 bases; nucleotides outside the gene matches: 3. The CDR3 nucleotides read TGCGCCAGCAGTCTTGGGACTAGCGGGACCTACAATGAGCAGTTCTTC. This gives the protein CASSLGTSGTYNEQFF.

The CDR3 nucleotides are TGTGCCAGCAGTTACAGGACTAGCGGGATCCCCTACGAGCAGTACTTC. Translation gives CASSYRTSGIPYEQYF. This chain links TRBV6-5 with TRBJ2-7; 12 nucleotides match TRBD2. V was pared by 2 bases and J by 2 bases, with 4 bases of the junction left unmatched. CDR3 length: 16 residues. Per germline, CDR1 MNHEY and CDR2 SVGAGI.

J is TRBJ1-4 and V is TRBV5-1, with a weak D call TRBD1 (5 bases). This CDR3 has 17 amino acids. Per the germline V gene, CDR1 is SGHRS and CDR2 is YFSETQ. V was pared by 0 bases and J by 4 bases, with 16 bases between. As DNA, the CDR3 is TGCGCCAGCAGCTTGGGGCAGGGCCCGTTTTTTAATGAAAAACTGTTTTTT. Its translation is CASSLGQGPFFNEKLFF.

This clone has a single count. The J gene is TRBJ1-1, the V gene TRBV25-1, with D unresolved. The CDR3 loop spans 15 amino acids. Germline V CDR1 and CDR2: MGHDK, SYGVNS. V shed 1 base and J shed 3 bases, with 12 bases lying between them. CDR3: CASSEFGVKDTEAFF. The CDR3 DNA is TGTGCCAGCAGTGAATTCGGGGTTAAGGACACTGAAGCTTTCTTT.

The table lists this clone with a few counts. The rearrangement links TRBV14 to TRBJ2-7, with no clear D. Germline CDR1 and CDR2: SGHDN and FVKESK. Trimming pared 5 bases from V and 3 bases from J, leaving 11 bases between. This CDR3 spans 13 amino acids. DNA for the CDR3: TGTGCCAGCAGCAAGGGCCGAGGCTACGAGCAGTACTTC. As protein: CASSKGRGYEQYF.

The chain joins TRBV7-3 to TRBJ1-2; D not resolved. This CDR3 has 13 residues. The germline V gene has CDR1 SGHTA and CDR2 FQGTGA. The V and J ends lost 7 bases and 4 bases respectively, with 13 bases between them. CDR3 in amino acids: CASTPLGFYGYTF. The DNA of the CDR3 is TGTGCCAGCACCCCCTTGGGTTTCTATGGCTACACCTTC. The variable domain in full, with the rest retrieved from reference TRBV7-3 and TRBJ1-2, is GAGVSQTPSNKVTEKGKYVELRCDPISGHTALYWYRQSLGQGPEFLIYFQGTGAADDSGLPNDRFFAVRPEGSVSTLKIQRTERGDSAVYLCASTPLGFYGYTFGSGTRLTVV.

This clone was observed a single time. This chain connects TRBV5-4 to TRBJ2-6; a weak D match, TRBD2 (5 bases). The V end lost 4 bases, the J end lost 4 bases, and 6 bases lay between the germline ends. The germline CDR1 and CDR2 sequences are SGHNT and YYREEE (reference sequence). There are 13 residues in the CDR3. The CDR3 nucleotides are TGTGCCAGCAGCCCGGGGGGGGCCAACGTCCTGACTTTC. Protein sequence: CASSPGGANVLTF.

A single count supports this clone. The chain employs TRBV27 and TRBJ2-1; D may match TRBD1 or TRBD2 (5 bases each). The CDR3 has 14 residues. From germline, CDR1 is MNHEY and CDR2 SMNVEV (reference sequence). V shed 3 bases and J shed 3 bases, with 9 bases lying between them. The CDR3 DNA follows: TGTGCCAGCAGTTTGGGACCGAGCTACAATGAGCAGTTCTTC. Residues: CASSLGPSYNEQFF.

This clone appeared a single time. J is TRBJ2-7 and V is TRBV6-5; TRBD2 is a possible D gene (5 bases). The V gene lost 11 bases and the J gene lost 3 bases, with 11 bases spanning the gap. The germline CDR1 and CDR2 sequences are MNHEY and SVGAGI. This CDR3 is built from 11 residues. Written as DNA, the CDR3 is TGTGCCTCTTCGGGGTTCTACGAGCAGTACTTC. Encoded protein: CASSGFYEQYF.

This clone is a singleton in its sample. This chain connects TRBV6-2 or TRBV6-3 to TRBJ2-1; no definite D call. V was trimmed by 5 bases and J by 7 bases, leaving 9 bases between them. From germline, CDR1 is MNHEY and CDR2 SVGEGT. This CDR3 spans 12 amino acids. CDR3 coding DNA: TGTGCCAGCAGTACCGGATGGAATGAGCAGTTCTTC. This gives the protein CASSTGWNEQFF.

This rearrangement joins TRBV3-1 (or the pseudogene TRBV3-2) to TRBJ2-2; no clear D. V gave up 3 bases and J gave up 0 bases, with 8 bases separating them. The length of the CDR3 is 15 residues. Per the germline V gene, CDR1 is LGHDT and CDR2 is YNNKEL (reference sequence). CDR3 DNA sequence: TGTGCCAGCAGCCAGCGCACCGCGAACACCGGGGAGCTGTTTTTT. This encodes CASSQRTANTGELFF.

This sequence joins TRBV7-8 and TRBJ2-7; D remains unclear. Germline V gene data show CDR1 as SGHVS and CDR2 as FQNEAQ. Trimming took 2 bases from V and 7 from J, leaving 12 bases between them. The CDR3 extends over 13 amino acids. CDR3 in amino acids: CASSLHSSEEQYF. For the CDR3, the DNA is TGTGCCAGCAGCTTACACTCCTCGGAAGAGCAGTACTTC. The full variable domain, with the rest looked up from reference TRBV7-8 and TRBJ2-7, is GAGVSQSPRYKVAKRGQDVALRCDPISGHVSLFWYQQALGQGPEFLTYFQNEAQLDKSGLPSDRFFAERPEGSVSTLKIQRTQQEDSAVYLCASSLHSSEEQYFGPGTRLTVT.

This clone was found once. The chain links TRBV7-9 to TRBJ1-5; D not certain. Deletions cut 5 bases from V and 2 bases from J, with 10 bases between. The germline CDR1 and CDR2 sequences are SEHNR and FQNEAQ (reference sequence). The CDR3 spans 14 residues. The CDR3 region is CASSPGWGNQPQHF. CDR3 bases: TGTGCCAGCAGCCCCGGGTGGGGCAATCAGCCCCAGCATTTT. The full variable domain, completed using reference TRBV7-9 and TRBJ1-5, is DTGVSQNPRHKITKRGQNVTFRCDPISEHNRLYWYRQTLGQGPEFLTYFQNEAQLEKSRLLSDRFSAERPKGSFSTLEIQRTEQGDSAMYLCASSPGWGNQPQHFGDGTRLSIL.

The chain carries TRBV12-3 or TRBV12-4 and TRBJ1-5; D remains ambiguous. This CDR3 has 13 residues. V was shortened by 5 bases and J by 4 bases, with 9 bases between the two germline ends. The chain's CDR3 is CASSKHGNQPQHF. DNA for the CDR3: TGTGCCAGCAGTAAACACGGGAATCAGCCCCAGCATTTT.

The chain recombines TRBV6-5 with TRBJ2-1; either TRBD1 or TRBD2 may supply D (5 bases each). The CDR3 is 12 amino acids. Germline V gene sequence: CDR1 MNHEY, CDR2 SVGAGI. V shed 6 bases and J shed 9 bases, with 12 bases lying between them. The CDR3 DNA follows: TGTGCCAGCAGCCATCCTGGGGGTGAGCAGTTCTTC. Protein sequence: CASSHPGGEQFF.

This clone turned up a few times. This sequence joins TRBV10-3 and TRBJ2-1; maybe TRBD2 (5 bases). With 10 bases removed from V and 3 bases from J, the gap between germline ends came to 13 bases. The CDR3 loop spans 13 amino acids. CDR1 and CDR2 from the germline V gene are ENHRY and SYGVKD. The CDR3 here is CATSPEDYNEQFF. The CDR3 DNA reads as TGTGCCACCTCTCCGGAGGACTACAATGAGCAGTTCTTC.

The V and J genes are TRBV14 and TRBJ2-1; 8 bases are a match to TRBD2. The CDR3 sequence is 17 residues long. With 4 bases clipped from V and 8 bases from J, the junction kept 16 bases outside the gene matches. Germline loops: CDR1 SGHDN, CDR2 FVKESK. The CDR3 nucleotides read TGTGCCAGCAGCCGCCTACCGGGGGGGCTCGCGGGCGATGAGCAGTTCTTC. It codes for CASSRLPGGLAGDEQFF.

The DNA for the CDR3 is TGTGCCAGCAGTTTAAAGGGGGCCTACGAGCAGTACTTC. Its protein product is CASSLKGAYEQYF. This chain uses TRBV27 with TRBJ2-7, with D perhaps matching TRBD1 (6 bases). This CDR3 region has 13 residues. Germline CDR1 MNHEY, CDR2 SMNVEV (reference sequence). The V end was cut by 2 bases, the J end by 2 bases, with 7 bases between.

The V call is TRBV29-1, the J call TRBJ2-3, with 8 bases aligning to TRBD2. Looked up from germline, CDR1 is SQVTM and CDR2 is ANQGSEA. CDR3 length: 16 amino acids. V lost 4 bases, J lost 5 bases, and 14 bases stayed unmatched. DNA for the CDR3: TGCAGCGTTGGCGGCCCGCGGAGCGGGAGAGGAGATACGCAGTATTTT. It encodes CSVGGPRSGRGDTQYF.

The J gene is TRBJ1-4, the V gene TRBV29-1; weak D call: TRBD1 (6 bases). The V gene's germline CDR1 is SQVTM and CDR2 ANQGSEA. CDR3 length: 13 amino acids. V lost 7 bases to trimming and J lost 8 bases, with 17 bases between them. The CDR3 sequence: CSGMTGGAEKLFF. In DNA form, the CDR3 reads TGCAGCGGGATGACAGGTGGGGCCGAAAAACTGTTTTTT.

This clone was seen more than once but under ten times. This chain links TRBV19 with TRBJ1-1; D may be TRBD1 (5 bases). Germline V lookup: CDR1 LNHDA, CDR2 SQIVND (reference sequence). The CDR3 loop spans 13 amino acids. Trimming cost V 10 bases and J 0 bases, with 12 bases left between them. CDR3 DNA: TGTGCCACTAGGTCAGGGATGAACACTGAAGCTTTCTTT. Its protein product is CATRSGMNTEAFF.

This rearrangement joins TRBV6-5 to TRBJ2-3; 8 bases fit TRBD2. The CDR3 totals 14 residues. The ends lost 6 bases at V and 4 bases at J; junction bases unmatched: 6. Germline V gene sequence: CDR1 MNHEY, CDR2 SVGAGI. This CDR3 reads CASRIGGASDTQYF. Written as DNA, the CDR3 is TGTGCCAGCAGAATCGGGGGGGCTTCAGATACGCAGTATTTT.

The J gene is TRBJ1-1, the V gene TRBV5-1; D unresolved. Trimming stripped 3 bases from V and 1 base from J, with 7 bases between. The CDR3 has 13 residues. Germline CDR1 SGHRS, CDR2 YFSETQ. CDR3 loop: CASSWWGNTEAFF. The CDR3 DNA reads TGCGCCAGCAGCTGGTGGGGGAACACTGAAGCTTTCTTT.

The chain carries TRBV9 and TRBJ1-2; possible D gene TRBD1, 5 bases. CDR3 size: 15 residues. Germline values: CDR1 SGDLS, CDR2 YYNGEE. Trimming took off 0 bases at V and 2 bases at J, with 11 bases between the two ends. CDR3 DNA sequence: TGTGCCAGCAGCGTAGCTTTAGGGGCGAACTATGGCTACACCTTC. This translates into CASSVALGANYGYTF.

This clone has a single count. The J gene is TRBJ1-2, the V gene TRBV6-5; TRBD1 is a possible D gene (6 bases). The CDR3 has 14 amino acids. Trimming stripped 6 bases from V and 4 bases from J, with 15 bases between. CDR1 is MNHEY, CDR2 SVGAGI, per germline. The CDR3 protein is CASSRRGHTYGYTF. CDR3 bases: TGTGCCAGCAGCCGTCGGGGGCACACCTATGGCTACACCTTC.

This clone appeared a single time. The chain links TRBV30 to TRBJ2-4, with no clear D. The CDR3 covers 14 residues. The ends were cut back, 2 bases at V and 1 base at J, with 9 bases in the middle. Germline CDR1 is GTSNPN and CDR2 is SVGIG (reference sequence). CDR3 in amino acids: CAWSPQAAKNIQYF. CDR3 nucleotide sequence: TGTGCCTGGAGTCCCCAGGCTGCCAAAAACATTCAGTACTTC.

This chain links TRBV3-1 (or the pseudogene TRBV3-2) with TRBJ1-6, with 7 nucleotides matching TRBD1. Germline values: CDR1 LGHDT, CDR2 YNNKEL (reference sequence). The CDR3 runs 17 residues. The trim removed 1 base at V and 8 bases at J, leaving 11 bases unmatched. CDR3 in amino acids: CASSQGPPDRRDSPLHF. CDR3 bases: TGTGCCAGCAGCCAAGGACCCCCGGACAGGCGTGATTCACCCCTCCACTTT.